This T cell receptor (beta chain) is from a study of cytomegalovirus exposure and HLA in healthy donors. Study as a whole: The roughly 120 validation repertoires used the same platform as the roughly 670 first-cohort repertoires (as reported by a later analysis). Points from the study as a whole: Later, an analysis found that TCR clusters from the first cohort tended to co-occur in the roughly 110 validation repertoires. The majority of TCR sequences were rare, yet some public TCRs appeared in many donors.

From the 120-subject validation cohort, which was separate from the roughly 620-subject first cohort, the donors were drawn. The table came from immunoSEQ multiplex PCR; TCRdb's copy has only in-frame clones and leaves some out. The data contain 85,000 to 95,000 clones, about 96% of them seen just once; the ten biggest clones take up around 0.78%. This CDR3 has 18 residues. With regard to this clone: As yet, its antigen is unknown.

This sequence joins TRBV21-1 and TRBJ2-7; the table's D call of TRBD1 was not tested on the DNA. TRBV21-1 is a listed pseudogene. This TCR was recovered from a man between 18 and 35 years old in good health and CMV-seronegative. Input material: PBMCs. The CDR3 DNA follows: TGTGCCAGCAGCAAAGATTGTGGCCGGGACAGAGGAACCTACGAGCAGTACGTC. This sequence encodes CASSKDCGRDRGTYEQYV.